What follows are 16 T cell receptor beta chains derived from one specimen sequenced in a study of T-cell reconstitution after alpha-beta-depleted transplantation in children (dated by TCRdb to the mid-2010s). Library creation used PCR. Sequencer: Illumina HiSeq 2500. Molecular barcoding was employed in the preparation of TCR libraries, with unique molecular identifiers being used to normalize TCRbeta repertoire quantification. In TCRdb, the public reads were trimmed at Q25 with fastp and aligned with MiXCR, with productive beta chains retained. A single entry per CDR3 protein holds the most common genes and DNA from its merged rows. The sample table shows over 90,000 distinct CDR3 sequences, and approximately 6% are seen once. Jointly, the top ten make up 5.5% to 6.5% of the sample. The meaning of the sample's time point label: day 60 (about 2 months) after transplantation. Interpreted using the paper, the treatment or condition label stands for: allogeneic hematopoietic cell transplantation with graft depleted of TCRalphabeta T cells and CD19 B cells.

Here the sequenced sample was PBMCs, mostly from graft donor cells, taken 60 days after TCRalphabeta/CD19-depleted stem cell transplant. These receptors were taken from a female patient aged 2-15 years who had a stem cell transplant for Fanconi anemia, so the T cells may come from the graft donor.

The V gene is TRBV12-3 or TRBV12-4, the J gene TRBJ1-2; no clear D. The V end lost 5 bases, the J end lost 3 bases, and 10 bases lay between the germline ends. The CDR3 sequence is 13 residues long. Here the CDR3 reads CASSPGLHYGYTF. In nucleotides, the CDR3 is TGTGCCAGCAGTCCCGGGCTTCACTATGGCTACACCTTC.

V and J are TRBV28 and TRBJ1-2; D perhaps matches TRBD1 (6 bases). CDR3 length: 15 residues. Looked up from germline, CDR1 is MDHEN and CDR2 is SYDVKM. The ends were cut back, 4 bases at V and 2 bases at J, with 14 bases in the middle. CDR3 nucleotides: TGTGCCAGCAGTTCTACAGGGCTTCCCAACTATGGCTACACCTTC. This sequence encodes CASSSTGLPNYGYTF.

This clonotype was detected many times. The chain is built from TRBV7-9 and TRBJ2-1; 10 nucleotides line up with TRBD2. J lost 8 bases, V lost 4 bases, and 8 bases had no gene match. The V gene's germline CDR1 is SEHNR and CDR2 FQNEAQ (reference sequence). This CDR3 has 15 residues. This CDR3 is CASSSSGRIVDEQFF. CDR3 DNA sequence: TGTGCCAGCAGCTCTAGCGGGAGAATAGTCGATGAGCAGTTCTTC.

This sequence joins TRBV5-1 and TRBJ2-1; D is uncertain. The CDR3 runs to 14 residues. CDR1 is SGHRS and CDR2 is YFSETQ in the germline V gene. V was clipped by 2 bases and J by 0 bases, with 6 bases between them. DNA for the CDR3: TGCGCCAGCAGCTTACAGAGCTCCTACAATGAGCAGTTCTTC. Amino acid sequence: CASSLQSSYNEQFF.

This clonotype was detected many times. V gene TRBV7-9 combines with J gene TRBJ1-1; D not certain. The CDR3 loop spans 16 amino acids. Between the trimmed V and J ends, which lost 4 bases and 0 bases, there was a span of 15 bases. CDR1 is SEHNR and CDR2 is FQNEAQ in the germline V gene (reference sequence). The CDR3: CASSSESVAMNTEAFF. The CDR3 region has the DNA TGTGCCAGCAGCTCCGAGTCTGTAGCCATGAACACTGAAGCTTTCTTT.

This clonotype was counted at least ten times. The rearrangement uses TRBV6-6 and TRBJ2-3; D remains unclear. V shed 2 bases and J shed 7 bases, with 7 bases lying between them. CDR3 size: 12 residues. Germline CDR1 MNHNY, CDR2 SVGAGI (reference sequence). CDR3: CASSYITYTQYF. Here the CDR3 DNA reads TGTGCCAGCAGTTACATTACATATACGCAGTATTTT.

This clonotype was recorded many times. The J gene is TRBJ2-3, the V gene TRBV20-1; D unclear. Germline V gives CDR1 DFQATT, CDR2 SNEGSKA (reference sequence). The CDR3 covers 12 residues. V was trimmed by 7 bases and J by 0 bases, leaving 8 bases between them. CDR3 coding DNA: TGCAGTGTAGTAGTGAGCACAGATACGCAGTATTTT. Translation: CSVVVSTDTQYF.

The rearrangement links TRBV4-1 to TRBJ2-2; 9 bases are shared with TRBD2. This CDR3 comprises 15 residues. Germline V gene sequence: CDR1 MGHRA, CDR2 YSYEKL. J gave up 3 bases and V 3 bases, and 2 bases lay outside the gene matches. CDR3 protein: CASSHPSGDTGELFF. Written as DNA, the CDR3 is TGCGCCAGCAGCCATCCTAGCGGGGACACCGGGGAGCTGTTTTTT.

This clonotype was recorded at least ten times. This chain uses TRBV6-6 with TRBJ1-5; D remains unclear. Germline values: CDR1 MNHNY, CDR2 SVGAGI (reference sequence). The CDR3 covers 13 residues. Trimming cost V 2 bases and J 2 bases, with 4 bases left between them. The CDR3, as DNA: TGTGCCAGCAGTTACATTGGCAATCAGCCCCAGCATTTT. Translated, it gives CASSYIGNQPQHF.

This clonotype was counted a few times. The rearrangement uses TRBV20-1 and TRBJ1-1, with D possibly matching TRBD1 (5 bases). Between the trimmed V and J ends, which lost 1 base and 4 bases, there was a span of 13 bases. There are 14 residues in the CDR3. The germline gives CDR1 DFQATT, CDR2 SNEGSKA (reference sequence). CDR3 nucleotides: TGCAGTGCTAGAGCCGTTCGGGGGGGCACTGAAGCTTTCTTT. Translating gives CSARAVRGGTEAFF.

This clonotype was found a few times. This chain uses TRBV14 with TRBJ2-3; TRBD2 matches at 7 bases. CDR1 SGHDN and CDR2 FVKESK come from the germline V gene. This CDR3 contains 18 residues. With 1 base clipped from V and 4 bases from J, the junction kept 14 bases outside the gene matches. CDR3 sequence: CASSQAGVLVLASDTQYF. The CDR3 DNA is TGTGCCAGCAGCCAAGCAGGAGTCCTCGTACTAGCGTCAGATACGCAGTATTTT.

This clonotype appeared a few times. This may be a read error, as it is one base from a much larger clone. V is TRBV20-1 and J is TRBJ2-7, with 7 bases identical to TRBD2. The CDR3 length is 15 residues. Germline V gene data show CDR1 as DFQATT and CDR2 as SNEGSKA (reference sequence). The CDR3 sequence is CCATGGSSSSYEQYF. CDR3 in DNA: TGCTGTGCTACCGGGGGGTCCTCTAGCTCCTACGAGCAGTACTTC.

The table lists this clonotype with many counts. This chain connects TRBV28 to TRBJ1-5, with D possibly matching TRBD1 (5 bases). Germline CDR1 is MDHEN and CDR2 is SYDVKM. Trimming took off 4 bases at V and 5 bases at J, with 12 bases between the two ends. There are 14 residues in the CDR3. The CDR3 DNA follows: TGTGCCAGCAGTTACTGGGACCGAGATCAGCCCCAGCATTTT. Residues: CASSYWDRDQPQHF.

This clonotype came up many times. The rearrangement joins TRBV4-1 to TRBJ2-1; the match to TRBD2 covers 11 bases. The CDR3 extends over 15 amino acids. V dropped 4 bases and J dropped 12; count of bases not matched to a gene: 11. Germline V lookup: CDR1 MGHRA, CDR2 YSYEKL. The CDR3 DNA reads TGCGCCAGCAGCCTAGAGGGGGCTAGCGGGAGGCGGCAGTTCTTC. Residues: CASSLEGASGRRQFF.

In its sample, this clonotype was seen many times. DNA for the CDR3: TGTGCCAGCAGCTTAGATCATTCGGGACAGCGGTACTACGAGCAGTACTTC. Its protein product is CASSLDHSGQRYYEQYF. The chain recombines TRBV7-9 with TRBJ2-7, with 7 bases fitting TRBD1. Trimming removed 1 base from V and 3 bases from J; junction bases left unmatched: 12. The germline V gene has CDR1 SEHNR and CDR2 FQNEAQ (reference sequence). The CDR3 loop spans 17 amino acids. The full variable domain, its missing parts supplied by reference TRBV7-9 and TRBJ2-7, is DTGVSQNPRHKITKRGQNVTFRCDPISEHNRLYWYRQTLGQGPEFLTYFQNEAQLEKSRLLSDRFSAERPKGSFSTLEIQRTEQGDSAMYLCASSLDHSGQRYYEQYFGPGTRLTVT.

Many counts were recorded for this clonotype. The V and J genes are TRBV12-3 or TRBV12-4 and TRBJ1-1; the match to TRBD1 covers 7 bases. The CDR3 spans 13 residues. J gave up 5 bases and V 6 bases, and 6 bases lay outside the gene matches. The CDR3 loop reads CASSSQQGTEAFF. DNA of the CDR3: TGTGCCAGCAGCTCTCAACAGGGGACTGAAGCTTTCTTT.